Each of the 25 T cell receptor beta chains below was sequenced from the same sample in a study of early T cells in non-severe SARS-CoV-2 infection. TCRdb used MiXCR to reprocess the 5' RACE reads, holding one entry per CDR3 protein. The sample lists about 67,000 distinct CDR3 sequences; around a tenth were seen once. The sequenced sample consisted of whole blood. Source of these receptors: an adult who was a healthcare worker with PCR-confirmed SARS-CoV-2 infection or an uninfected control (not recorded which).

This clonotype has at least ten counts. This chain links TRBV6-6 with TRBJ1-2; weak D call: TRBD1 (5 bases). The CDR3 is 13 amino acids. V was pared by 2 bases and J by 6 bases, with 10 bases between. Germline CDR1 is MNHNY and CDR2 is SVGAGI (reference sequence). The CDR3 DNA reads TGTGCCAGCAGTTACGCCGGGGACGATGGCTACACCTTC. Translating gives CASSYAGDDGYTF.

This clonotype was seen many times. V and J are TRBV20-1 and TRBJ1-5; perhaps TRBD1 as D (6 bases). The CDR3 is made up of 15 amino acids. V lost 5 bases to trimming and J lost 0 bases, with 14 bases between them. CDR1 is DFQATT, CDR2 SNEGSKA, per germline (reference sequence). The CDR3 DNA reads TGCAGTGCTGGGGGGCAGGCTTATAGCAATCAGCCCCAGCATTTT. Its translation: CSAGGQAYSNQPQHF.

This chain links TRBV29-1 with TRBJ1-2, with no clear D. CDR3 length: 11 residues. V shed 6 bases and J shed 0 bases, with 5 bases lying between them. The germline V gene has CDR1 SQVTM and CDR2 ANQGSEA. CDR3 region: CSVVANYGYTF. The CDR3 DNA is TGCAGCGTAGTAGCTAACTATGGCTACACCTTC.

Here the CDR3 DNA reads TGCGCCAGCAGAAACAGGGTTGAGTACGAGCAGTACTTC. Translating gives CASRNRVEYEQYF. This sequence joins TRBV10-2 and TRBJ2-7; D possibly corresponds to TRBD1 (6 bases). Germline V lookup: CDR1 WSHSY, CDR2 SAAADI. V lost 6 bases and J lost 4, with 13 bases in between. CDR3 length: 13 amino acids.

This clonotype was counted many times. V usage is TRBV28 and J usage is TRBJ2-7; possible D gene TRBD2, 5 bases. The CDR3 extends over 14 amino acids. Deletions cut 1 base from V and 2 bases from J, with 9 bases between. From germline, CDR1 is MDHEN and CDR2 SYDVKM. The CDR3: CASSLFEGTYEQYF. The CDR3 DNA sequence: TGTGCCAGCAGTTTATTTGAGGGAACCTACGAGCAGTACTTC.

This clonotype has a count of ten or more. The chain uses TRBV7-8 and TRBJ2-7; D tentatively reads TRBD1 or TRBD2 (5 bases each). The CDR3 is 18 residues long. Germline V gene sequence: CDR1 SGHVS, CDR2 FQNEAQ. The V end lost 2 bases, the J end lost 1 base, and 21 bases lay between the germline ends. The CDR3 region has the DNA TGTGCCAGCAGCTTAAGGCCTAGCCGGGACCGGGGATCCTACGAGCAGTACTTC. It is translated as CASSLRPSRDRGSYEQYF.

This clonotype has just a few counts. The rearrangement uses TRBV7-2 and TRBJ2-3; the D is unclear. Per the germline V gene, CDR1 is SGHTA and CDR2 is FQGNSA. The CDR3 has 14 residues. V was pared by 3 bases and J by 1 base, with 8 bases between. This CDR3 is CASSFFGGTDTQYF. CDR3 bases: TGTGCCAGCAGCTTTTTTGGGGGCACAGATACGCAGTATTTT.

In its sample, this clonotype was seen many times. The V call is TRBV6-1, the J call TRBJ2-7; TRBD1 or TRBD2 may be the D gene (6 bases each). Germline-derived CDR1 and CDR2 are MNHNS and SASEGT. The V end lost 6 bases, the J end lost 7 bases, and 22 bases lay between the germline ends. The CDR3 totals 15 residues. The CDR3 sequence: CASRITWGALGEQYF. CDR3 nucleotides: TGTGCCAGCAGGATAACGTGGGGGGCCCTAGGGGAGCAGTACTTC.

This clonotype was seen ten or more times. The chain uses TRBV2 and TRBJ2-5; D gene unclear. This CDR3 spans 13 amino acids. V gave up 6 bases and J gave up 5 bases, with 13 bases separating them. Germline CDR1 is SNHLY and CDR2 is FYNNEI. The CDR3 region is CASREKRTETQYF. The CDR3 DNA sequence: TGTGCCAGCAGGGAAAAACGAACTGAGACCCAGTACTTC.

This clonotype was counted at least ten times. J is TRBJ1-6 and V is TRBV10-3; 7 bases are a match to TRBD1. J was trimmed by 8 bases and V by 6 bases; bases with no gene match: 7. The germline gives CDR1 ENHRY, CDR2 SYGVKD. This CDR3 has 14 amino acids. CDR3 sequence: CAIRPTGRDSPLHF. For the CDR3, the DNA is TGTGCCATCAGGCCGACAGGGCGGGATTCACCCCTCCACTTT.

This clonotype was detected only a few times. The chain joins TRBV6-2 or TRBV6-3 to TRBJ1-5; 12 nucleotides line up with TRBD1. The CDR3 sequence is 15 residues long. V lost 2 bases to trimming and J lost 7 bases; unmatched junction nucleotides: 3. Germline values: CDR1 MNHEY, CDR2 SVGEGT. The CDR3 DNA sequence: TGTGCCAGCAGTTACGGGACAGGGGGCGGACAGCCCCAGCATTTT. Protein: CASSYGTGGGQPQHF.

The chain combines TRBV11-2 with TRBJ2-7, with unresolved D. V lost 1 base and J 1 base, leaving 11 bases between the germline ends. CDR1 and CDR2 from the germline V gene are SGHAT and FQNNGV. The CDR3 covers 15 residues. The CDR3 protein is CASSLVRNPSYEQYF. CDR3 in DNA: TGTGCCAGCAGCTTAGTGAGGAACCCATCCTACGAGCAGTACTTC.

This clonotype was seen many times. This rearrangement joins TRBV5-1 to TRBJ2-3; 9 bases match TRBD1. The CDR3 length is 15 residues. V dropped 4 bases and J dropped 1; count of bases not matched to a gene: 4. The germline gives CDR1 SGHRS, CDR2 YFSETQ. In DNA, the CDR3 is TGCGCCAGCAGCCGTTGGACAGGGGGCACAGATACGCAGTATTTT. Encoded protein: CASSRWTGGTDTQYF.

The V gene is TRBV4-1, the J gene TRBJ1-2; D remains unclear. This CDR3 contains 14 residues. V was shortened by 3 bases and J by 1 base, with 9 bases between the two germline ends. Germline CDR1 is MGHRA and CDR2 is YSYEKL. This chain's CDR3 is CASSQPTGNYGYTF. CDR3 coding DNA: TGCGCCAGCAGCCAGCCGACTGGTAACTATGGCTACACCTTC.

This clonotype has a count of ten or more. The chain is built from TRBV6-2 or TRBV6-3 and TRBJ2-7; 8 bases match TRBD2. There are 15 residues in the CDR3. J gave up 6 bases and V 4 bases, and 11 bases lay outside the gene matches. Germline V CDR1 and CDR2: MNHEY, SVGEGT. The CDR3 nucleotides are TGTGCCAGCAGTTCCAAAACGGGGGGGCCGGGCGAGCAGTACTTC. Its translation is CASSSKTGGPGEQYF.

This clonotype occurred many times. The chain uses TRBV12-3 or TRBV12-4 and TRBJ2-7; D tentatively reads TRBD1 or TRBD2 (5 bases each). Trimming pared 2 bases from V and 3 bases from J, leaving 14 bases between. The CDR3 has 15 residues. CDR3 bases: TGTGCCAGCAGTTTAAGAGGGACGGCGGGCTACGAGCAGTACTTC. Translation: CASSLRGTAGYEQYF.

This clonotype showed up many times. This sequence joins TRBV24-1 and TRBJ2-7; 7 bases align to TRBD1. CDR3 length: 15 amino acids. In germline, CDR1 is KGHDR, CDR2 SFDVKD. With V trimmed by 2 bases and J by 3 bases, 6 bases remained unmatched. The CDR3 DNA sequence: TGTGCCACCAGTGATTCCGGGACAGCTTACTACGAGCAGTACTTC. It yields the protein CATSDSGTAYYEQYF.

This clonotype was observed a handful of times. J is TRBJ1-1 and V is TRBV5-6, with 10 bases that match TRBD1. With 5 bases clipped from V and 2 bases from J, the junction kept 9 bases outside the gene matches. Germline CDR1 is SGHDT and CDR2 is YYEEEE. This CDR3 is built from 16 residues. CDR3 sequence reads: CASSDRGRLQNTEAFF. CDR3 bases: TGTGCCAGCAGTGACAGGGGGCGCCTTCAAAACACTGAAGCTTTCTTT.

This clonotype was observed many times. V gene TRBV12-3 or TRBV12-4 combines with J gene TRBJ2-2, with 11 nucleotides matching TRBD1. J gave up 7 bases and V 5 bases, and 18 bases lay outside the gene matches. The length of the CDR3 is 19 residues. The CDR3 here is CASSGSALWGQGVGGELFF. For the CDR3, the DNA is TGTGCCAGCAGTGGGAGCGCATTGTGGGGACAGGGGGTCGGCGGGGAGCTGTTTTTT.

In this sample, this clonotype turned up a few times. In DNA, the CDR3 is TGCAGTGCTAGATCGCGGGGAGCGGGAATCTACGAGCAGTACTTC. As protein: CSARSRGAGIYEQYF. The J gene is TRBJ2-7, the V gene TRBV20-1; 7 positions match TRBD2. V shed 2 bases, J shed 3 bases, and the junction held 10 bases outside the gene matches. Germline V gives CDR1 DFQATT, CDR2 SNEGSKA (reference sequence). This CDR3 has 15 residues.

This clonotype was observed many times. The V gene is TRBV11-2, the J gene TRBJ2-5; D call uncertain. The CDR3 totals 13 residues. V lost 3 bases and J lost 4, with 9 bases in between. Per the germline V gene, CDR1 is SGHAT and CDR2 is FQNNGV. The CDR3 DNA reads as TGTGCCAGCAGCTTCCCCTCGGGAGAGACCCAGTACTTC. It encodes CASSFPSGETQYF.

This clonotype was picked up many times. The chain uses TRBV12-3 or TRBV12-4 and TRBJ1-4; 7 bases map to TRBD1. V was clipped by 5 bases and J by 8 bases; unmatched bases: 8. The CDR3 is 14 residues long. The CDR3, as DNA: TGTGCCAGCAGTCTCCGACAGGGAGGCGAAAAACTGTTTTTT. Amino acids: CASSLRQGGEKLFF.

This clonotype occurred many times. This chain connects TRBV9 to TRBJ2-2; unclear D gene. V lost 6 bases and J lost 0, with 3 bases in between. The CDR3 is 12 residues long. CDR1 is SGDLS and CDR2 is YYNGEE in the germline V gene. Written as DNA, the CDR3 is TGTGCCAGCACTCCGAACACCGGGGAGCTGTTTTTT. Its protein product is CASTPNTGELFF.

This chain's CDR3 is CASSLGRLAGDEQFF. For the CDR3, the DNA is TGTGCCAGCAGCTTGGGGAGGCTAGCGGGAGATGAGCAGTTCTTC. This chain connects TRBV5-6 to TRBJ2-1; 10 nucleotides match TRBD2. The CDR3 runs to 15 residues. V was pared by 0 bases and J by 8 bases, with 5 bases of the junction left unmatched. CDR1 is SGHDT and CDR2 is YYEEEE in the germline V gene.

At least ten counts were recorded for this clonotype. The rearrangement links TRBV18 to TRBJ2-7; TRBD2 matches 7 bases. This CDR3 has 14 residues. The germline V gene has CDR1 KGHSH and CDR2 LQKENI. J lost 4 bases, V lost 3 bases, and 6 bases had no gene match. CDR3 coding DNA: TGTGCCAGCTCACCCGGACTAGATTTTTACGAGCAGTACTTC. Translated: CASSPGLDFYEQYF.